This T cell receptor beta chain is from a study of cytomegalovirus exposure and HLA in healthy donors. Study background: From HLA-typed donors, an early data release held around 80 million unique TCRs. Clustering assigned 81% of the approximately 400 genotyped donors to the Caucasian-associated ancestry cluster.

CDR1 SGHNT and CDR2 YYREEE come from the germline V gene (reference sequence). The CDR3 loop spans 15 amino acids. After removal of 3 bases from V and 6 bases from J, the junction contained 4 bases not matched to a gene. PCR primers comprised 60 Vbeta and 13 Jbeta primers. Profiled with immunoSEQ multiplex PCR; TCRdb holds only in-frame clones, not every one. The sample holds around 100,000 clones, around 63% seen once. Remarks on this clone: Other DNA sequences of this sample code for an identical CDR3.

Absent from the records is this donor's CMV serostatus. The rearrangement uses TRBV5-4 and TRBJ2-1; 12 nucleotides line up with TRBD2. Material: PBMCs. The TCR was taken from a human donor in good health. CDR3: CASSSLAGGVNEQFF. CDR3 bases: TGTGCCAGCAGCTCCCTAGCGGGGGGGGTCAATGAGCAGTTCTTC. Complete variable domain (other parts from reference TRBV5-4 and TRBJ2-1): ETGVTQSPTHLIKTRGQQVTLRCSSQSGHNTVSWYQQALGQGPQFIFQYYREEENGRGNFPPRFSGLQFPNYSSELNVNALELDDSALYLCASSSLAGGVNEQFFGPGTRLTVL.